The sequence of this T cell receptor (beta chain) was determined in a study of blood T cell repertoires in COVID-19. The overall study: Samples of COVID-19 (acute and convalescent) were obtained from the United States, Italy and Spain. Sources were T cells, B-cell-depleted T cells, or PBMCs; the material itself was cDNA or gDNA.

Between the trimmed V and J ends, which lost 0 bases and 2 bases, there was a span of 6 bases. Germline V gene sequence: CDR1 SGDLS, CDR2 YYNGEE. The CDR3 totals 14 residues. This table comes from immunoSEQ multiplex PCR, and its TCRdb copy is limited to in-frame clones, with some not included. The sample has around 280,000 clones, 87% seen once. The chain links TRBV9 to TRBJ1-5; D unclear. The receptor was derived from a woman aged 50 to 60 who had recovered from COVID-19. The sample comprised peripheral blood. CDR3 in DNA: TGTGCCAGCAGCGTAGGAACAGGCAATCAGCCCCAGCATTTT. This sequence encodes CASSVGTGNQPQHF.